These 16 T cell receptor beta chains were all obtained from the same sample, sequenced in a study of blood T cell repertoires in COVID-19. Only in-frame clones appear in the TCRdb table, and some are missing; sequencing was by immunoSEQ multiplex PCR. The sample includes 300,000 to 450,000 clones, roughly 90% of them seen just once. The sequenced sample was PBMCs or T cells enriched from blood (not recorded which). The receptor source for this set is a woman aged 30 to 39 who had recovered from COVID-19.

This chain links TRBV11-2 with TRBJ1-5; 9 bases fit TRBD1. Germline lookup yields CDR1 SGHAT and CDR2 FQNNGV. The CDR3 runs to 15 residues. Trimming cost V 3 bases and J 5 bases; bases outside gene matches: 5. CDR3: CASSLDRGYHQPQHF. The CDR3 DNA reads TGTGCCAGCAGCTTGGACAGGGGCTACCATCAGCCCCAGCATTTT.

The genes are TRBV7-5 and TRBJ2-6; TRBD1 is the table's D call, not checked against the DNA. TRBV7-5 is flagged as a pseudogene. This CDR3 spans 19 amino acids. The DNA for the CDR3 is TGTGCCAGAAGCTTTTTAGGGACAGGGGGGAAATCTGGGGCCAACGTCCTGACTTTC. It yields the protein CARSFLGTGGKSGANVLTF.

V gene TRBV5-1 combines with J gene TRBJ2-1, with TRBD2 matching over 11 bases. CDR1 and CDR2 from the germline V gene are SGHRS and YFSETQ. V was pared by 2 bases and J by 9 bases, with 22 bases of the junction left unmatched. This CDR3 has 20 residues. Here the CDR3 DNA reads TGCGCCAGCAGCTTAAGGACTGGTATTAGCGGGGGGGCTATCGGGCGTGAGCAGTTCTTC. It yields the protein CASSLRTGISGGAIGREQFF.

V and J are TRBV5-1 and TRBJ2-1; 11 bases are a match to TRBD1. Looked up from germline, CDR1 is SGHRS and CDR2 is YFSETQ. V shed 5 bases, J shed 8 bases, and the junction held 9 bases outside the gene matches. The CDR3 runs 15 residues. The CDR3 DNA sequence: TGCGCCAGCAGTCGCCGGGACAGGGGGTTCGATGAGCAGTTCTTC. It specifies CASSRRDRGFDEQFF.

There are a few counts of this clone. The CDR3 sequence is CASSQTGDEAFF. In DNA, the CDR3 is TGTGCCAGCAGCCAGACAGGTGATGAAGCTTTCTTT. This rearrangement joins TRBV13 to TRBJ1-1; possible D gene TRBD1, 6 bases. Germline CDR1 PRHDT, CDR2 FYEKMQ (reference sequence). This CDR3 has 12 residues. Deletions cut 5 bases from V and 7 bases from J, with 11 bases between.

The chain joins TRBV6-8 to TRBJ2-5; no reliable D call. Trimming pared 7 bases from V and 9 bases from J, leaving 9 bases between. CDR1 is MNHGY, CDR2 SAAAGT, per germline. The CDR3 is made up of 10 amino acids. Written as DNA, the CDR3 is TGTGCCAGCAAACAACCTTCCCAGTACTTC. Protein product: CASKQPSQYF.

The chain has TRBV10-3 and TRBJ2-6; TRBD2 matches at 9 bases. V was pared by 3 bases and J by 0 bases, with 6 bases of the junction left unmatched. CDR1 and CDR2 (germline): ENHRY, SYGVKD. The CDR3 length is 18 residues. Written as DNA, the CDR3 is TGTGCCATCAGTGAACAGCGGGGGGCTTCCTCTGGGGCCAACGTCCTGACTTTC. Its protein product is CAISEQRGASSGANVLTF.

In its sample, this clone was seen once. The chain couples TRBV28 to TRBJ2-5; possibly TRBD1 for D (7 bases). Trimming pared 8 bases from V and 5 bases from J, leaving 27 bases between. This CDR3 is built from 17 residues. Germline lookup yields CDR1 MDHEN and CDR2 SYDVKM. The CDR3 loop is CASSQSGQGGSVETQYF. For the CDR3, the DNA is TGTGCCAGCTCTCAAAGTGGGCAGGGGGGCTCTGTGGAGACCCAGTACTTC.

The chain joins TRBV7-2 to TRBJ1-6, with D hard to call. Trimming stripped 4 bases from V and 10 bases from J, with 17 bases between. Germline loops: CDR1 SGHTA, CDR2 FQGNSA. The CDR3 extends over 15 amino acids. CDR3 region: CASSSSAAPGSPLHF. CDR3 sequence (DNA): TGTGCCAGCAGCTCCTCAGCGGCTCCGGGATCACCCCTCCACTTT.

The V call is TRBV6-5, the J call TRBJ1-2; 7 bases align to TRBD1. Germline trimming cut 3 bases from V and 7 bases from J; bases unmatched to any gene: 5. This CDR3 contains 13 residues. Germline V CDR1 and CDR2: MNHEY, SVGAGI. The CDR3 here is CASSYNTGAGYTF. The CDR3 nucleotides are TGTGCCAGCAGTTATAACACAGGGGCTGGCTACACCTTC.

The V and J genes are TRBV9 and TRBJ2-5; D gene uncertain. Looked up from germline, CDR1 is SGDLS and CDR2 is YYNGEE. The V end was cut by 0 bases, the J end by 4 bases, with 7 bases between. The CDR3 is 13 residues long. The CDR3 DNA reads TGTGCCAGCAGCGTAGCCCCCGGAGAGACCCAGTACTTC. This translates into CASSVAPGETQYF. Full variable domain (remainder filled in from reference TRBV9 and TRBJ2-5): DSGVTQTPKHLITATGQRVTLRCSPRSGDLSVYWYQQSLDQGLQFLIQYYNGEERAKGNILERFSAQQFPDLHSELNLSSLELGDSALYFCASSVAPGETQYFGPGTRLLVL.

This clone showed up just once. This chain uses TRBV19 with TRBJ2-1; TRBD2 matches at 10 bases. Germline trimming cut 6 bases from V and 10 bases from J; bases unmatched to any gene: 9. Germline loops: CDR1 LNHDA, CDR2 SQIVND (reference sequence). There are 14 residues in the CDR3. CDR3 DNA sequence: TGTGCCAGTAGACCGGGACTAGCGTCGGTCGAGCAGTTCTTC. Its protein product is CASRPGLASVEQFF.

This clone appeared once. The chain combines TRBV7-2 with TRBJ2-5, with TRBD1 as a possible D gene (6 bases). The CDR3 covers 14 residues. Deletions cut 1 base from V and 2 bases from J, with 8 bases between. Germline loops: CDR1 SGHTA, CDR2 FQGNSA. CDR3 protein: CASSLGQAQETQYF. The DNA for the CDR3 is TGTGCCAGCAGCTTAGGACAGGCTCAAGAGACCCAGTACTTC. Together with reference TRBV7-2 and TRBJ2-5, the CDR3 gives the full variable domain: GAGVSQSPSNKVTEKGKDVELRCDPISGHTALYWYRQSLGQGLEFLIYFQGNSAPDKSGLPSDRFSAERTGGSVSTLTIQRTQQEDSAVYLCASSLGQAQETQYFGPGTRLLVL.

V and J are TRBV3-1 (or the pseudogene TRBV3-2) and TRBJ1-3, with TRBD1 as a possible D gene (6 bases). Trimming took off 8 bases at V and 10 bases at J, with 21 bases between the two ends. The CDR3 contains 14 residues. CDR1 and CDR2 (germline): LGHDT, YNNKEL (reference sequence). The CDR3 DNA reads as TGTGCCAGCGAGCCGGCCGACAGGAAGGGTACCATATATTTT. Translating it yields CASEPADRKGTIYF.

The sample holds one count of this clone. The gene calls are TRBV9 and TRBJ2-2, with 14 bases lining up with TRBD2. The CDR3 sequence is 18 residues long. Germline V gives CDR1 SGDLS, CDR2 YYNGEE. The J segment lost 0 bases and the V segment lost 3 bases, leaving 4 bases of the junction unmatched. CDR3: CASSGTSGGPSNTGELFF. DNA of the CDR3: TGTGCCAGCAGCGGGACTAGCGGGGGGCCTTCGAACACCGGGGAGCTGTTTTTT.

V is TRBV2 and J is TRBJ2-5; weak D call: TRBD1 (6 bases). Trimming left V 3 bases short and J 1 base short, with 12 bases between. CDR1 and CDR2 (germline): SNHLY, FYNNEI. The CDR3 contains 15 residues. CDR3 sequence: CASSDRGQRQETQYF. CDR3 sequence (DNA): TGTGCCAGCAGTGACCGCGGACAGCGCCAAGAGACCCAGTACTTC.